This TCR beta chain appears in the sequencing data of a study of blood T cell repertoires in COVID-19. Whole-study context: The United States, Italy and Spain supplied acute and convalescent COVID-19 samples.

Method: immunoSEQ multiplex PCR; TCRdb's copy keeps in-frame clones and lacks some. This repertoire shows 450,000 to 500,000 clones, 87% found once; its top ten account for roughly 0.72%. This clone appeared many times. Assignment of participants to cohorts was predicated upon participant-reported clinical history. The study counted Cohort 3 donors as recovered given two negative PCRs, clearance, or symptom resolution. Specimen: PBMCs or T cells enriched from blood (not recorded which). This receptor was taken from a woman under 30 who had recovered from COVID-19.

DNA of the CDR3: TGCGCCAGCAGTGTCGAGGCGGGGGGGCCTGAGACCCAGTACTTC. It yields the protein CASSVEAGGPETQYF. This chain uses TRBV10-1 with TRBJ2-5, with 9 bases that match TRBD2. The ends lost 4 bases at V and 5 bases at J; junction bases unmatched: 8. Per the germline V gene, CDR1 is WNHNN and CDR2 is SYGVQD (reference sequence). The CDR3 totals 15 residues.